The 18 T cell receptor beta chains below come from one sample, sequenced in a study of Tregs in tolerant kidney transplant recipients. The assay was immunoSEQ multiplex PCR, and TCRdb's table has in-frame clones only and misses some. The sample holds about 78,000 clones, more than 85% seen once. Sequences were derived from Tregs from blood, sampled before the transplant. These receptor sequences come from a human donor who received a combined kidney and bone marrow transplant.

V usage is TRBV27 and J usage is TRBJ2-7; D perhaps matches TRBD1 (5 bases). Germline CDR1 reads MNHEY; CDR2 reads SMNVEV (reference sequence). The CDR3 sequence is 14 residues long. The V and J ends lost 9 bases and 4 bases respectively, with 19 bases between them. The CDR3 is CASAGQGSGYEQYF. In DNA form, the CDR3 reads TGTGCCAGTGCTGGGCAGGGCAGTGGTTACGAGCAGTACTTC.

The chain uses TRBV27 and TRBJ2-1; D possibly corresponds to TRBD2 (6 bases). This CDR3 region has 15 residues. Germline V lookup: CDR1 MNHEY, CDR2 SMNVEV (reference sequence). V gave up 5 bases and J gave up 3 bases, with 14 bases separating them. CDR3 DNA: TGTGCCAGCAGTCTAAGGACTAACCTCTACAATGAGCAGTTCTTC. Encoded protein: CASSLRTNLYNEQFF.

This chain joins TRBV10-3 and TRBJ2-5, with D perhaps TRBD2 (5 bases). The CDR3 spans 14 residues. Trimming removed 3 bases at V and 5 bases at J, with 13 bases between. The germline V gene has CDR1 ENHRY and CDR2 SYGVKD. The CDR3 DNA is TGTGCCATCAGTGATTCCCGGACTTCCGAGACCCAGTACTTC. Protein product: CAISDSRTSETQYF.

V is TRBV27 and J is TRBJ1-1; D is undetermined. CDR3 length: 12 residues. Germline V gene lookup returns CDR1 MNHEY and CDR2 SMNVEV (reference sequence). V lost 6 bases and J 6 bases, leaving 11 bases between the germline ends. CDR3 sequence reads: CASSRGPSEAFF. CDR3 sequence (DNA): TGTGCCAGCAGCCGAGGACCCTCTGAAGCTTTCTTT.

The rearrangement joins TRBV5-1 to TRBJ1-2; TRBD1 matches at 8 bases. Looked up from germline, CDR1 is SGHRS and CDR2 is YFSETQ. V shed 7 bases and J 8 bases; nucleotides not matched to a gene: 10. The CDR3 runs to 13 residues. CDR3 nucleotides: TGCGCCAGCCAGGGGCAGGGGGCGTACGGCTACACCTTC. Amino acids: CASQGQGAYGYTF.

The chain is built from TRBV28 and TRBJ2-1; no firm D call. This CDR3 spans 16 amino acids. From germline, CDR1 is MDHEN and CDR2 SYDVKM. V lost 5 bases and J lost 5, with 19 bases in between. Here the CDR3 reads CASSLPKLSAHNEQFF. In nucleotides, the CDR3 is TGTGCCAGCAGTCTCCCCAAACTGAGTGCCCACAATGAGCAGTTCTTC.

The rearrangement uses TRBV10-3 and TRBJ1-2; D remains unclear. Germline-derived CDR1 and CDR2 are ENHRY and SYGVKD. The length of the CDR3 is 11 residues. The ends were cut back, 7 bases at V and 4 bases at J, with 7 bases in the middle. The CDR3 loop reads CAITPFYGYTF. The CDR3 DNA sequence: TGTGCCATCACCCCATTCTATGGCTACACCTTC.

V gene TRBV19 combines with J gene TRBJ1-1; weak D call: TRBD1 (6 bases). The CDR3 contains 17 residues. V lost 4 bases and J 5 bases, leaving 23 bases between the germline ends. Per the germline V gene, CDR1 is LNHDA and CDR2 is SQIVND (reference sequence). CDR3 nucleotides: TGTGCCAGTAGTACGACCAGGGGCTCCGGACGAGGAACTGAAGCTTTCTTT. Translated, it gives CASSTTRGSGRGTEAFF.

This clone was detected only once. The V gene is TRBV7-2, the J gene TRBJ2-1; TRBD1 or TRBD2 may be the D gene (5 bases each). This CDR3 is built from 13 residues. V lost 5 bases to trimming and J lost 15 bases, with 20 bases between them. Germline values: CDR1 SGHTA, CDR2 FQGNSA. This CDR3 is CASSRPPSGTSFF. DNA for the CDR3: TGTGCCAGCAGCCGACCTCCCTCGGGGACCTCGTTCTTC.

The chain employs TRBV6-1 and TRBJ2-2; a weak D match, TRBD2 (6 bases). Germline V gene sequence: CDR1 MNHNS, CDR2 SASEGT. V was shortened by 4 bases and J by 5 bases, with 14 bases between the two germline ends. The CDR3 covers 15 residues. The CDR3 DNA is TGTGCCAGCAGTGTAGGACTAAAGGATACCGGGGAGCTGTTTTTT. It translates to CASSVGLKDTGELFF.

This rearrangement joins TRBV9 to TRBJ2-3; D gene ambiguous. The V end lost 0 bases, the J end lost 8 bases, and 7 bases lay between the germline ends. The CDR3 covers 12 residues. Germline-derived CDR1 and CDR2 are SGDLS and YYNGEE. The CDR3, as DNA: TGTGCCAGCAGCGTAGGGGGAAGTACGCAGTATTTT. Amino acid sequence: CASSVGGSTQYF.

The chain joins TRBV4-1 to TRBJ1-4; 8 nucleotides align to TRBD1. J gave up 2 bases and V 3 bases, and 5 bases lay outside the gene matches. CDR3 length equals 16 residues. CDR1 and CDR2 (germline): MGHRA, YSYEKL. DNA for the CDR3: TGCGCCAGCAGCCACGGACAGGGTAGGACTAATGAAAAACTGTTTTTT. As protein: CASSHGQGRTNEKLFF.

Remarks on this clone: One end of the junction is discordant with germline, which a read error may explain. The chain links TRBV29-1 to TRBJ2-3; TRBD2 aligns across 8 bases. CDR3 length: 15 residues. The V gene's germline CDR1 is SQVTM and CDR2 ANQGSEA. CDR3 in amino acids: CSVDREGRGTGTQYF. CDR3 in DNA: TGCAGCGTCGACCGGGAGGGCCGGGGCACAGGTACGCAGTATTTT.

This chain links TRBV5-1 with TRBJ2-3; 11 nucleotides align to TRBD1. In germline, CDR1 is SGHRS, CDR2 YFSETQ. Germline trimming cut 5 bases from V and 6 bases from J; bases unmatched to any gene: 11. The CDR3 has 16 amino acids. The CDR3 region is CASSFTGTGGWDTQYF. Written as DNA, the CDR3 is TGCGCCAGCAGTTTTACCGGGACAGGGGGTTGGGATACGCAGTATTTT.

The V call is TRBV5-4, the J call TRBJ2-7, with a possible D match to TRBD2 (6 bases). The CDR3 loop spans 14 amino acids. Looked up from germline, CDR1 is SGHNT and CDR2 is YYREEE (reference sequence). V was shortened by 1 base and J by 1 base, with 9 bases between the two germline ends. The CDR3 nucleotides are TGTGCCAGCAGCTTGATCGGGGGATCCTACGAGCAGTACTTC. This encodes CASSLIGGSYEQYF.

This clone showed up just a few times. This chain links TRBV10-1 with TRBJ2-7; no definite D call. This CDR3 is built from 11 residues. Between the trimmed V and J ends, which lost 3 bases and 3 bases, there was a span of 3 bases. Germline CDR1 WNHNN, CDR2 SYGVQD (reference sequence). The CDR3 is CASSDGYEQYF. The CDR3 DNA sequence: TGCGCCAGCAGTGACGGCTACGAGCAGTACTTC.

The chain couples TRBV11-1 to TRBJ2-2, with 10 bases aligning to TRBD1. The CDR3 has 15 residues. Germline V gene sequence: CDR1 SGHAT, CDR2 FQDESV (reference sequence). The trim removed 3 bases at V and 4 bases at J, leaving 2 bases unmatched. Here the CDR3 reads CASSLWDRGTGELFF. In DNA, the CDR3 is TGTGCCAGCAGCTTGTGGGACAGGGGCACCGGGGAGCTGTTTTTT.

V usage is TRBV7-2 and J usage is TRBJ2-3, with TRBD2 matching over 8 bases. CDR1 SGHTA and CDR2 FQGNSA come from the germline V gene. The CDR3 consists of 14 residues. V lost 4 bases, J lost 1 base, and 1 base stayed unmatched. CDR3: CASSSTSGTDTQYF. The DNA for the CDR3 is TGTGCCAGCAGCTCGACTAGCGGCACAGATACGCAGTATTTT.